These T cell receptor beta chains were read from a single sample in a study of T cells in localized non-small cell lung cancer. Clones were read by immunoSEQ multiplex PCR, and TCRdb kept only the in-frame ones, dropping some. The table lists 70,000 or so clones, about four fifths of them singletons. The sample in question was peripheral blood, obtained before any cancer treatment. These TCRs come from a female donor older than 55 with stage I lung adenocarcinoma. Both conserved end residues are part of each CDR3. The order of the fields is CDR3 DNA, CDR3 protein, D gene, J gene, V gene, clone size. A D gene is named only where the DNA matches it firmly. Where a row states a size, it is once, few, many or the class of an expanded clone; other rows omit it.

CDR3nt: TGCGCCAGCAGCCAAGAACGGGTCACTAGCACAGATACGCAGTATTTT
CDR3aa: CASSQERVTSTDTQYF
d_gene: -
j_gene: TRBJ2-3
v_gene: TRBV4-3
abundance: -

CDR3nt: TGTGCCAGCATGGTTCACCCGGACAGGGGAGGCGAGCAGTACTTC
CDR3aa: CASMVHPDRGGEQYF
d_gene: TRBD1
j_gene: TRBJ2-7
v_gene: TRBV6-1
abundance: -

CDR3nt: TGTGCCAGCAGCCTAGAAAGGGGTTCCCCTGGCTACACCTTC
CDR3aa: CASSLERGSPGYTF
d_gene: -
j_gene: TRBJ1-2
v_gene: TRBV7-8
abundance: -

CDR3nt: TGTGCCAGCAGCTTTACAGGGAGCAATCAGCCCCAGCATTTT
CDR3aa: CASSFTGSNQPQHF
d_gene: -
j_gene: TRBJ1-5
v_gene: TRBV6-1
abundance: -

CDR3nt: TGTGCCAGCAGCTTAGTTCTGGGCTCCTCCTACGAGCAGTACTTC
CDR3aa: CASSLVLGSSYEQYF
d_gene: -
j_gene: TRBJ2-7
v_gene: TRBV7-2
abundance: once

CDR3nt: TGTGCCAGCAGTCCGGGACAGACAATGAACACTGAAGCTTTCTTT
CDR3aa: CASSPGQTMNTEAFF
d_gene: TRBD1
j_gene: TRBJ1-1
v_gene: TRBV7-3
abundance: few

CDR3nt: TGCAGCGTTGAAGGACGGTCCTACGAGCAGTACTTC
CDR3aa: CSVEGRSYEQYF
d_gene: -
j_gene: TRBJ2-7
v_gene: TRBV29-1
abundance: -

CDR3nt: TGTGCCAGCAGCTTCGTTCTGCGACAGGGGCCCTCTGGGGCCAACGTCCTGACTTTC
CDR3aa: CASSFVLRQGPSGANVLTF
d_gene: TRBD1
j_gene: TRBJ2-6
v_gene: TRBV7-9
abundance: -

CDR3nt: TGCAGCGGGGCCAGAGGGACAGATACGCAGTATTTT
CDR3aa: CSGARGTDTQYF
d_gene: -
j_gene: TRBJ2-3
v_gene: TRBV29-1
abundance: -

CDR3nt: TGTGCCAGTAGTACACAGACAGGGATTCATGAGCAGTTCTTC
CDR3aa: CASSTQTGIHEQFF
d_gene: TRBD1
j_gene: TRBJ2-1
v_gene: TRBV19
abundance: -

CDR3nt: TGTGCCAGCAGTTATGGATATGGCTACACCTTC
CDR3aa: CASSYGYGYTF
d_gene: -
j_gene: TRBJ1-2
v_gene: TRBV6-1
abundance: once

CDR3nt: TGTGCCAGCAGTTACGGGGCGAACTTGGACTACGAGCAGTACTTC
CDR3aa: CASSYGANLDYEQYF
d_gene: -
j_gene: TRBJ2-7
v_gene: TRBV6-6
abundance: -

CDR3nt: TGTGCCAGCAGTGAACGGCCTAGCGGGAGCTACGAGCAGTACTTC
CDR3aa: CASSERPSGSYEQYF
d_gene: TRBD2
j_gene: TRBJ2-7
v_gene: TRBV2
abundance: -

CDR3nt: TGCAGCGTTCTGGACGGGACCTACGAGCAGTACTTC
CDR3aa: CSVLDGTYEQYF
d_gene: -
j_gene: TRBJ2-7
v_gene: TRBV29-1
abundance: -

CDR3nt: TGTGCCAGCAGTGAAACTAGCGGGGGGGCCAAAAACATTCAGTACTTC
CDR3aa: CASSETSGGAKNIQYF
d_gene: TRBD2
j_gene: TRBJ2-4
v_gene: TRBV6-1
abundance: -

CDR3nt: TGTGCCAGCTCACCATGGTCGGAGGGGCCCTTTGGCACAGATACGCAGTATTTT
CDR3aa: CASSPWSEGPFGTDTQYF
d_gene: -
j_gene: TRBJ2-3
v_gene: TRBV18
abundance: -

CDR3nt: TGTGCCAGCAGCTTCGTTGGGGTAGGGAGGTACACTGAAGCTTTCTTT
CDR3aa: CASSFVGVGRYTEAFF
d_gene: -
j_gene: TRBJ1-1
v_gene: TRBV7-2
abundance: once

CDR3nt: TGTGCCAGCAGGCGACAGCCCTCGGCCGACGAGCAGTACTTC
CDR3aa: CASRRQPSADEQYF
d_gene: -
j_gene: TRBJ2-7
v_gene: TRBV27
abundance: -

CDR3nt: TGTGCCAGCAGCTTAGAGGACAGGAGGAATGAGCAGTTCTTC
CDR3aa: CASSLEDRRNEQFF
d_gene: TRBD1
j_gene: TRBJ2-1
v_gene: TRBV11-3
abundance: -

CDR3nt: TGCGCCAGCACCCCAAGCCTCGACGGACGGGACACTGAAGCTTTCTTT
CDR3aa: CASTPSLDGRDTEAFF
d_gene: -
j_gene: TRBJ1-1
v_gene: TRBV10-1
abundance: once

CDR3nt: TGTGCCATCAGTGAGTCTTGGGAACAGGGAGTTAACGAGCAGTACTTC
CDR3aa: CAISESWEQGVNEQYF
d_gene: -
j_gene: TRBJ2-7
v_gene: TRBV10-3
abundance: -

CDR3nt: TGCGCCAGCAGCTCTAGGACGTCAGATACGCAGTATTTT
CDR3aa: CASSSRTSDTQYF
d_gene: -
j_gene: TRBJ2-3
v_gene: TRBV5-1
abundance: once

CDR3nt: TGTGCCAGCAGCTTAGGACTAGCGGGACCTAGCACAGATACGCAGTATTTT
CDR3aa: CASSLGLAGPSTDTQYF
d_gene: TRBD2
j_gene: TRBJ2-3
v_gene: TRBV7-3
abundance: once

CDR3nt: TGTGCCAGCAGCCAGCCGGAGGCACCCATGCCAGATGAGCAGTTCTTC
CDR3aa: CASSQPEAPMPDEQFF
d_gene: -
j_gene: TRBJ2-1
v_gene: TRBV7-9
abundance: -

CDR3nt: TGTGCCAGCAGCTGGGAGAGGGGCGAGCAGTACTTC
CDR3aa: CASSWERGEQYF
d_gene: -
j_gene: TRBJ2-7
v_gene: TRBV11-2
abundance: -

CDR3nt: TGCGCCAGCAGCTTGACCACTGACAGTGAGCAGTTCTTC
CDR3aa: CASSLTTDSEQFF
d_gene: -
j_gene: TRBJ2-1
v_gene: TRBV5-1
abundance: -

CDR3nt: TGTGCCAGCAGCTTGCGAGCGGGGGGAGTGGTGGCTACGCAGTATTTT
CDR3aa: CASSLRAGGVVATQYF
d_gene: TRBD2
j_gene: TRBJ2-3
v_gene: TRBV5-6
abundance: -

CDR3nt: TGTGCCAGCTCCTTAACCGCACTAGCGGGAATCACCGGGGAGCTGTTTTTT
CDR3aa: CASSLTALAGITGELFF
d_gene: TRBD2
j_gene: TRBJ2-2
v_gene: TRBV18
abundance: -

CDR3nt: TGTGCCAGCAGCGCGCGGGACGGCCCGCGGTATGGCTACACCTTC
CDR3aa: CASSARDGPRYGYTF
d_gene: -
j_gene: TRBJ1-2
v_gene: TRBV5-5
abundance: -

CDR3nt: TGTGCCAGCAGCCCAACAGGTTGGGGGCGCTCCTACGAGCAGTACTTC
CDR3aa: CASSPTGWGRSYEQYF
d_gene: -
j_gene: TRBJ2-7
v_gene: TRBV11-2
abundance: -

CDR3nt: TGCGCCAGCAGCCCAGTACAGGGGTGGTTGGGGGAGCAGTACTTC
CDR3aa: CASSPVQGWLGEQYF
d_gene: TRBD1
j_gene: TRBJ2-7
v_gene: TRBV5-1
abundance: -

CDR3nt: TGTGCCAGCAGCTCGACAGGGGGCTCTGGCTACACCTTC
CDR3aa: CASSSTGGSGYTF
d_gene: TRBD1
j_gene: TRBJ1-2
v_gene: TRBV7-2
abundance: -

CDR3nt: TGTGCCAGCAGACGGGGCCGGGAGACCCAGTACTTC
CDR3aa: CASRRGRETQYF
d_gene: -
j_gene: TRBJ2-5
v_gene: TRBV2
abundance: -

CDR3nt: TGTGCCAGTAGTATCACCGGGACAGGCTCCTATAATTCACCCCTCCACTTT
CDR3aa: CASSITGTGSYNSPLHF
d_gene: TRBD1
j_gene: TRBJ1-6
v_gene: TRBV19
abundance: -

CDR3nt: TGTGCCAGCAGTTTTGGACAGGGGTATGGCTACACCTTC
CDR3aa: CASSFGQGYGYTF
d_gene: TRBD1
j_gene: TRBJ1-2
v_gene: TRBV28
abundance: -

CDR3nt: TGTGCCAGCAGGGACAATTCACCCCTCCACTTT
CDR3aa: CASRDNSPLHF
d_gene: -
j_gene: TRBJ1-6
v_gene: TRBV19
abundance: once

CDR3nt: TGTGCCAGCAGCAAGTCAGCGACCGGGGAGCTGTTTTTT
CDR3aa: CASSKSATGELFF
d_gene: -
j_gene: TRBJ2-2
v_gene: TRBV13
abundance: -

CDR3nt: TGTGCCAGTAGTATAGATTTCCAGGGGAAGCGTGAAAAACTGTTTTTT
CDR3aa: CASSIDFQGKREKLFF
d_gene: -
j_gene: TRBJ1-4
v_gene: TRBV19
abundance: -

CDR3nt: TGTGCCAGCAGTGAATACCAGGGGACAGATACGCAGTATTTT
CDR3aa: CASSEYQGTDTQYF
d_gene: -
j_gene: TRBJ2-3
v_gene: TRBV6-1
abundance: -

CDR3nt: TGTGCCAGCAGCTTAGAGGGACAGTTGAACACTGAAGCTTTCTTT
CDR3aa: CASSLEGQLNTEAFF
d_gene: TRBD1
j_gene: TRBJ1-1
v_gene: TRBV7-9
abundance: -

CDR3nt: TGTGCCAGCAGTGAAGCAACAGTAGGGTCCTATAATTCACCCCTCCACTTT
CDR3aa: CASSEATVGSYNSPLHF
d_gene: -
j_gene: TRBJ1-6
v_gene: TRBV6-1
abundance: -

CDR3nt: TGTGCCAGCAGCGCCCACCGACAGAGTGGCTACACCTTC
CDR3aa: CASSAHRQSGYTF
d_gene: -
j_gene: TRBJ1-2
v_gene: TRBV9
abundance: -

CDR3nt: TGTGCCAGCAGGAAAAACCGGGACAGCTACACTGAAGCTTTCTTT
CDR3aa: CASRKNRDSYTEAFF
d_gene: TRBD1
j_gene: TRBJ1-1
v_gene: TRBV6-4
abundance: -

CDR3nt: TGTGCCAGCAGCCCCAGGGTAGAACGCACCGGGGAGCTGTTTTTT
CDR3aa: CASSPRVERTGELFF
d_gene: -
j_gene: TRBJ2-2
v_gene: TRBV7-9
abundance: -